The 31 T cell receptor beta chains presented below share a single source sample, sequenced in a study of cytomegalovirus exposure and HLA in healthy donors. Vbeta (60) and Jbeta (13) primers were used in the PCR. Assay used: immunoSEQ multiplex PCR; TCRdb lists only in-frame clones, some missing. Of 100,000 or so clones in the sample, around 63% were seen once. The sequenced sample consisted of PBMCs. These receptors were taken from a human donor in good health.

CDR3 protein: CSVEQGVDTQYF. CDR3 nucleotide sequence: TGCAGCGTTGAACAGGGGGTAGATACGCAGTATTTT. The genes are TRBV29-1 and TRBJ2-3; 7 nucleotides match TRBD1. V shed 2 bases and J 5 bases; nucleotides not matched to a gene: 1. Germline V CDR1 and CDR2: SQVTM, ANQGSEA. The CDR3 sequence is 12 residues long.

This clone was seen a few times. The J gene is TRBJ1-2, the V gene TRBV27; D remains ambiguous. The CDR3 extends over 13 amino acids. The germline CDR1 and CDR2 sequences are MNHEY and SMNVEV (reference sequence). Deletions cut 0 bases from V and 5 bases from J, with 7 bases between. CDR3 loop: CASSLSGDYGYTF. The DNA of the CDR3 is TGTGCCAGCAGTTTATCGGGCGATTATGGCTACACCTTC.

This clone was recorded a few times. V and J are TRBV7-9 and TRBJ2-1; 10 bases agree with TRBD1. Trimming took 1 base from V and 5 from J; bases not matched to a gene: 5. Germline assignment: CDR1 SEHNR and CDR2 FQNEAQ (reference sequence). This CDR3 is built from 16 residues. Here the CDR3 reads CASSLVLGTGDNEQFF. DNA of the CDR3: TGTGCCAGCAGCTTAGTACTCGGGACAGGGGACAATGAGCAGTTCTTC.

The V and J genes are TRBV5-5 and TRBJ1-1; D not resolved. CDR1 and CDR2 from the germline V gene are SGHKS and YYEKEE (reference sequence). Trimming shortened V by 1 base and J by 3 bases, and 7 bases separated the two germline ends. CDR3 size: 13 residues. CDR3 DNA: TGTGCCAGCAGCTTGTCCGGTTACACTGAAGCTTTCTTT. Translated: CASSLSGYTEAFF.

For the CDR3, the DNA is TGCGCCAGCAGCTTGGGCGGCGGGAACTACCAAGAGACCCAGTACTTC. It yields the protein CASSLGGGNYQETQYF. The chain recombines TRBV5-1 with TRBJ2-5, with D maybe TRBD2 (6 bases). Trimming left V 0 bases short and J 0 bases short, with 12 bases between. Germline values: CDR1 SGHRS, CDR2 YFSETQ. The CDR3 is made up of 16 amino acids.

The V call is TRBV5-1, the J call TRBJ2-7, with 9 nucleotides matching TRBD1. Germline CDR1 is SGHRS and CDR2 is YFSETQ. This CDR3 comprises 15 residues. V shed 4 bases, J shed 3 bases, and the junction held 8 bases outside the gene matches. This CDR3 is CASSENRGLGYEQYF. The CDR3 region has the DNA TGCGCCAGCAGCGAAAACAGGGGGCTCGGCTACGAGCAGTACTTC.

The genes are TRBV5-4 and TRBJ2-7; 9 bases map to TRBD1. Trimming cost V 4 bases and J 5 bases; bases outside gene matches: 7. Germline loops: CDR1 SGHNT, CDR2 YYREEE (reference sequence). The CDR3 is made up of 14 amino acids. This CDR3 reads CASSPGQGRHEQYF. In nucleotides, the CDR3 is TGTGCCAGCAGCCCTGGACAGGGGAGACACGAGCAGTACTTC.

The CDR3 is CASSLGAGALSNQPQHF. The DNA for the CDR3 is TGTGCCAGCAGCCTAGGGGCAGGGGCACTTAGCAATCAGCCCCAGCATTTT. V is TRBV7-8 and J is TRBJ1-5; possibly TRBD1 for D (6 bases). Germline CDR1 reads SGHVS; CDR2 reads FQNEAQ. The V end was cut by 5 bases, the J end by 0 bases, with 17 bases between. This CDR3 is built from 17 residues.

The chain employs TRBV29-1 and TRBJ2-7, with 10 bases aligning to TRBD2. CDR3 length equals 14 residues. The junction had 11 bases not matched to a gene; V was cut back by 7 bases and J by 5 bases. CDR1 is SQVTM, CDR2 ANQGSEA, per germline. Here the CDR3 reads CSAINSGRTDEQYF. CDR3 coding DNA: TGCAGCGCCATAAATAGCGGGAGGACTGACGAGCAGTACTTC.

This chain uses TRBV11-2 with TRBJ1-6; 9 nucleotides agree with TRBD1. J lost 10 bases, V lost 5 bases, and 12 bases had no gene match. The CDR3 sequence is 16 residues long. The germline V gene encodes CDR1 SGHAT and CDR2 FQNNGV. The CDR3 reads CASSRDGTGYGSPLHF. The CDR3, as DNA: TGTGCCAGCAGCCGGGACGGGACAGGGTATGGCTCACCCCTCCACTTT.

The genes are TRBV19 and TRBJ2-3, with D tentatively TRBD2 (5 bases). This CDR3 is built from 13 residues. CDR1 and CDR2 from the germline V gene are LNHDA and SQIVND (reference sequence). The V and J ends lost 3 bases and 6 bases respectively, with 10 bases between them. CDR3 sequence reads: CASSMNPSDTQYF. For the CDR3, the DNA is TGTGCCAGTAGTATGAACCCTAGCGATACGCAGTATTTT.

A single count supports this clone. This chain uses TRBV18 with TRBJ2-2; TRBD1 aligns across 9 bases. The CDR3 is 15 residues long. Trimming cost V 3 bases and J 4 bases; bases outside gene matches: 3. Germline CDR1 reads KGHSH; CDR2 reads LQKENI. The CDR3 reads CASSPSGQGTGELFF. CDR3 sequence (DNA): TGTGCCAGCTCACCTTCGGGACAGGGCACCGGGGAGCTGTTTTTT.

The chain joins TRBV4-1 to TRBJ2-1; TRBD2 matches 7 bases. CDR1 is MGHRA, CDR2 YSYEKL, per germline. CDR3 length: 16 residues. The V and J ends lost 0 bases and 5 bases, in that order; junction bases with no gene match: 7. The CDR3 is CASSQDGSGADNEQFF. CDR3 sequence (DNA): TGCGCCAGCAGCCAAGATGGGAGCGGGGCCGACAATGAGCAGTTCTTC.

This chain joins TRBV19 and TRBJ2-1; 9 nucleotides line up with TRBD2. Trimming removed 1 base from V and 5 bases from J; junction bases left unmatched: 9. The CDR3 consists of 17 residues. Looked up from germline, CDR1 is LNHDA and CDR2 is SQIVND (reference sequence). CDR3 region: CASSIVGASGANNEQFF. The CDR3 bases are TGTGCCAGTAGTATAGTTGGGGCTAGCGGGGCTAACAATGAGCAGTTCTTC.

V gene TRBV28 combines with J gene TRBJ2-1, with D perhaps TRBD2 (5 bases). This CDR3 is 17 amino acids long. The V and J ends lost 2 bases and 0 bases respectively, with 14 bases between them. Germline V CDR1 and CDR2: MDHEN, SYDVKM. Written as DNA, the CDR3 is TGTGCCAGCAGTTTAGGGGTCAGCGGAAGCTCCTACAATGAGCAGTTCTTC. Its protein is CASSLGVSGSSYNEQFF.

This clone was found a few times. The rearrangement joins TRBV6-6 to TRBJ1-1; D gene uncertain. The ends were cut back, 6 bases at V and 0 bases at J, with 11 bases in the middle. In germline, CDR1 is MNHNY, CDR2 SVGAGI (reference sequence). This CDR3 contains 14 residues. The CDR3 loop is CASRSTVVNTEAFF. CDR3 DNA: TGTGCCAGCAGGTCTACAGTGGTGAACACTGAAGCTTTCTTT.

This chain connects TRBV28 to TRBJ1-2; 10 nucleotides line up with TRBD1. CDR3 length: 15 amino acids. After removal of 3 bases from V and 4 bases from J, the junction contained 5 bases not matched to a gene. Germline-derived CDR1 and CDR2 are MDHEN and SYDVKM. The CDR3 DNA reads TGTGCCAGCAGTTTCTCAGACAGGGGGCTCTATGGCTACACCTTC. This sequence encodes CASSFSDRGLYGYTF.

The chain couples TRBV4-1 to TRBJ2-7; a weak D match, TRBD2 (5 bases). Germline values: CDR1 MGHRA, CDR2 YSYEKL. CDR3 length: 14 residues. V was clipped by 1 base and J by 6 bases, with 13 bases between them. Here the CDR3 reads CASSQVGTAGEQYF. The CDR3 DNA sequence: TGCGCCAGCAGCCAAGTCGGCACGGCGGGCGAGCAGTACTTC.

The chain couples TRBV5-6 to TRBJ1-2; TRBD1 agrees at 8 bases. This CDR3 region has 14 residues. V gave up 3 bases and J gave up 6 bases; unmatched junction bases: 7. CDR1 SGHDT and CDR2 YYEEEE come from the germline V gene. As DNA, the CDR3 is TGTGCCAGCAGCTCTTACCCGGACAGGGATGGCTACACCTTC. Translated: CASSSYPDRDGYTF.

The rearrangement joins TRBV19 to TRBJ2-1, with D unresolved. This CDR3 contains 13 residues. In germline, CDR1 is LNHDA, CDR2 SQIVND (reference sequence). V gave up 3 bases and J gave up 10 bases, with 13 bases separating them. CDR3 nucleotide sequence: TGTGCCAGTAGTATTAGGAGTTTCGAGGAGCAGTTCTTC. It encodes CASSIRSFEEQFF.

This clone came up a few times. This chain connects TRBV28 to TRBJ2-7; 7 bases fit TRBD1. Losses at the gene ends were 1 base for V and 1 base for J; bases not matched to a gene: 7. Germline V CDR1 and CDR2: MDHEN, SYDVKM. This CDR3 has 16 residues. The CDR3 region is CASSLSGTAHSYEQYF. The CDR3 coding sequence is TGTGCCAGCAGTTTATCCGGGACAGCACATTCCTACGAGCAGTACTTC.

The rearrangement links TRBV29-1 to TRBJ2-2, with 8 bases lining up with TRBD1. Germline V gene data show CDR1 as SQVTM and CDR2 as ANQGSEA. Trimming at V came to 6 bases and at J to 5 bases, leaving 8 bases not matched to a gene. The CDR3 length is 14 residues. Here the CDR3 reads CSVGGQGVTGELFF. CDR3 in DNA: TGCAGCGTCGGTGGACAGGGAGTAACCGGGGAGCTGTTTTTT.

In nucleotides, the CDR3 is TGCGCCAGCAGCCAGAAGAGACTAGCGGGAGCAGATGAGCAGTTCTTC. The encoded protein is CASSQKRLAGADEQFF. This chain uses TRBV4-1 with TRBJ2-1; 12 bases are shared with TRBD2. The CDR3 is 16 amino acids. V was clipped by 3 bases and J by 8 bases; unmatched bases: 8. From germline, CDR1 is MGHRA and CDR2 YSYEKL.

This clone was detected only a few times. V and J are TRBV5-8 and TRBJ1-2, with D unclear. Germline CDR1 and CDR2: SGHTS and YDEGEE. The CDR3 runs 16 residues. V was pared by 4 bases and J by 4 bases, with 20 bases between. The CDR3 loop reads CASSPWFGERVYGYTF. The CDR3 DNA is TGTGCCAGCAGCCCTTGGTTCGGGGAGAGGGTCTATGGCTACACCTTC.

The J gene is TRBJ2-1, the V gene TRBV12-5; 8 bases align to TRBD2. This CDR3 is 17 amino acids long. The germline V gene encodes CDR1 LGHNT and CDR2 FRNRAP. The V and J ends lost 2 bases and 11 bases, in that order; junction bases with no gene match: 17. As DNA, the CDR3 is TGTGCTAGTGGTTTGACCCAATTCTCTAGCGGGCCTCCGCAGCAGTTCTTC. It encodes CASGLTQFSSGPPQQFF.

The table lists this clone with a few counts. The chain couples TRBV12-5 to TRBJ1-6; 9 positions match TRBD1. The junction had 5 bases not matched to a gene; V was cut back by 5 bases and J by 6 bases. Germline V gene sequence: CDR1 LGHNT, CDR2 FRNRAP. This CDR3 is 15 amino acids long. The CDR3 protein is CASGAGTGLNSPLHF. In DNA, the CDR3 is TGTGCTAGTGGTGCCGGGACAGGGCTTAATTCACCCCTCCACTTT. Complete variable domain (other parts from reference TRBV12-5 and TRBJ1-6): DARVTQTPRHKVTEMGQEVTMRCQPILGHNTVFWYRQTMMQGLELLAYFRNRAPLDDSGMPKDRFSAEMPDATLATLKIQPSEPRDSAVYFCASGAGTGLNSPLHFGNGTRLTVT.

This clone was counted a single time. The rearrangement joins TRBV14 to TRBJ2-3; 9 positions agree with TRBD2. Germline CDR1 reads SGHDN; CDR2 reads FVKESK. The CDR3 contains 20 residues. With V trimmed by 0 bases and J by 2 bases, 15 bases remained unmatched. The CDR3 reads CASSQDLLGSGRPFTDTQYF. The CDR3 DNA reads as TGTGCCAGCAGCCAAGATCTTCTTGGTAGCGGGAGACCCTTCACAGATACGCAGTATTTT.

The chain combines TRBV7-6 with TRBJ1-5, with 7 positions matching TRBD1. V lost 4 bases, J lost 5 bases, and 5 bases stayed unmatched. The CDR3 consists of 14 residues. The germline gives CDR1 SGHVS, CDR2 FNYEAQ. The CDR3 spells CASSSGGTDQPQHF. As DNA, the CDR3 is TGTGCCAGCAGCTCAGGGGGGACTGATCAGCCCCAGCATTTT.

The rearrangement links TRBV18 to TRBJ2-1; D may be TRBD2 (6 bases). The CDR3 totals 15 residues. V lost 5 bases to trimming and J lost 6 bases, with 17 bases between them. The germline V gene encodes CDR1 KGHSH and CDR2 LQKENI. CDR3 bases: TGTGCCAGCTCATGGGACTCCACCCTGGGCAATGAGCAGTTCTTC. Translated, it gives CASSWDSTLGNEQFF.

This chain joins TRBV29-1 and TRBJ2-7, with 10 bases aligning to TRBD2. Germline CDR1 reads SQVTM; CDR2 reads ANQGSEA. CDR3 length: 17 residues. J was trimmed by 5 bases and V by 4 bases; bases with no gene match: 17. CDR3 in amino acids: CSVVLPASSGRAHEQYF. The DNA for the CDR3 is TGCAGCGTTGTCCTCCCCGCTAGCAGCGGGAGGGCCCACGAGCAGTACTTC.

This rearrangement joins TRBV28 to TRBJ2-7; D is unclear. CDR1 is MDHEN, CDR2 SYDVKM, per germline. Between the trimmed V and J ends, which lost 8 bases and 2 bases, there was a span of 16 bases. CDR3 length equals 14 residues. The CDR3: CASQRRSPPYEQYF. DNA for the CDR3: TGTGCCAGCCAGCGCAGAAGCCCTCCCTACGAGCAGTACTTC.